The entry below describes one T cell receptor beta chain. Its antigen is currently not known. No conserved phenylalanine or tryptophan ends this CDR3, so it is likely a read error. The DNA is left out, because the CDR3 cannot be placed on it with certainty; the CDR3 is given as TCRdb lists it. A total of 9 residues make up the CDR3, ends included. As encoded in the germline V gene, CDR1 is MNHEY while CDR2 is SVGAGI. The library was prepared using RT-PCR. Reads for this sample came from an Illumina MiSeq. Through fastp at Q25 and MiXCR, TCRdb rebuilt clones from the public reads, retaining in-frame beta chains. Merged by CDR3 protein, the rows form single entries marked with the most common genes and DNA. The sample yields about 700,000 distinct CDR3 sequences; 13% to 15% were counted once. Of the sample, roughly 3.9% falls within the top ten clones. These data belong to a study (dated by TCRdb to between 2015 and 2016).

Input material: memory CD4+ T cells from blood. The TCR comes from a female donor in good health, serving as a healthy control. The chain uses TRBV6-5 and TRBJ2-7; the table's D gene call, TRBD2, was not cross checked with the DNA. The CDR3 protein is CASSYGLAG.